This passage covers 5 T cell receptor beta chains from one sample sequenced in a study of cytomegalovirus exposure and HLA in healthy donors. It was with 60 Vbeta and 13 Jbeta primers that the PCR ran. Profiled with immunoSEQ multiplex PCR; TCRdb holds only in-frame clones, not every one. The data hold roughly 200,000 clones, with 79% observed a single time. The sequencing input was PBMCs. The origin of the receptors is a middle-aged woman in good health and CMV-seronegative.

CDR3 loop: CASSPTGGGNQPQHF. The CDR3 bases are TGCGCCAGCAGCCCAACAGGGGGAGGCAATCAGCCCCAGCATTTT. The chain uses TRBV4-1 and TRBJ1-5; TRBD1 aligns across 8 bases. V shed 4 bases and J 2 bases; nucleotides not matched to a gene: 4. Germline loops: CDR1 MGHRA, CDR2 YSYEKL. The CDR3 loop spans 15 amino acids.

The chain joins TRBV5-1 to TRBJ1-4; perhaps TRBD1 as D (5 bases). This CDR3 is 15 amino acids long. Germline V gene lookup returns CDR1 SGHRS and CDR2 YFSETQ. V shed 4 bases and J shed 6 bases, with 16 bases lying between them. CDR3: CASSANTGGYEKLFF. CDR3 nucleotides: TGCGCCAGCAGCGCCAATACAGGTGGTTATGAAAAACTGTTTTTT.

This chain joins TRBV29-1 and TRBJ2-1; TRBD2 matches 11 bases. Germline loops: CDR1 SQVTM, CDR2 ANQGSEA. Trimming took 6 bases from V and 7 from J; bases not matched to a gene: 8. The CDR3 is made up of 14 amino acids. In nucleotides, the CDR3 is TGCAGCGTCCAGGTAGCGGGAGGGCGGAATGAGCAGTTCTTC. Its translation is CSVQVAGGRNEQFF.

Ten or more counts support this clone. CDR3 nucleotides: TGTGCCTGGAGCGAACCAAGGACCTTCTCGGGAAGCAATCAGCCCCAGCATTTT. Translating it yields CAWSEPRTFSGSNQPQHF. The chain recombines TRBV30 with TRBJ1-5; D is ambiguous. With 3 bases removed from V and 1 base from J, the gap between germline ends came to 22 bases. In germline, CDR1 is GTSNPN, CDR2 SVGIG (reference sequence). This CDR3 spans 18 amino acids.

In nucleotides, the CDR3 is TGTGCCAGCAGCTTAGGACTAGCGGGAGTTAGCGAGCAGTACTTC. This gives the protein CASSLGLAGVSEQYF. This chain connects TRBV7-3 to TRBJ2-5; 13 bases fit TRBD2. The J call is uncertain, as TRBJ2-7 better fits the DNA end. CDR3 size: 15 residues. Looked up from germline, CDR1 is SGHTA and CDR2 is FQGTGA.